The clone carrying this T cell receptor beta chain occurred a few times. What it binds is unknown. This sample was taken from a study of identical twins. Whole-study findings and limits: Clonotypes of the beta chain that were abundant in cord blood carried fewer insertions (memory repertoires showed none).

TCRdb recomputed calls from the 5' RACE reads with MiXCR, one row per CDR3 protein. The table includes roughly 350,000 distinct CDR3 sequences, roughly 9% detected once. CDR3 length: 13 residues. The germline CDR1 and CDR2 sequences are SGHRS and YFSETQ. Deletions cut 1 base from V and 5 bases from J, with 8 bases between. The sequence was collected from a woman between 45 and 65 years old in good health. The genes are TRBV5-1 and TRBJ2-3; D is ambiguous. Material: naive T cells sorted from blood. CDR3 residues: CASSLSTGDTQYF. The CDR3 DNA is TGCGCCAGCAGCTTGTCGACCGGAGATACGCAGTATTTT.